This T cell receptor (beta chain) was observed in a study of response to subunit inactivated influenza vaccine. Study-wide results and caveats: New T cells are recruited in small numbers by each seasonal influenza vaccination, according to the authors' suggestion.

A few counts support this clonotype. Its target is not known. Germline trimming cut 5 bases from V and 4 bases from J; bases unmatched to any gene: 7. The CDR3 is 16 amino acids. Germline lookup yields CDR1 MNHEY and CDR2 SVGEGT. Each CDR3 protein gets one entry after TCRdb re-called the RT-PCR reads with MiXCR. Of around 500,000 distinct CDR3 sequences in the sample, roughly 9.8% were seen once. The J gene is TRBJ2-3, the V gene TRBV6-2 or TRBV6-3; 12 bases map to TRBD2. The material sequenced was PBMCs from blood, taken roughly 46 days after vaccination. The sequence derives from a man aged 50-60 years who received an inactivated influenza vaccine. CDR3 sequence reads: CASSASGRARADTQYF. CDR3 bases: TGTGCCAGCAGTGCTAGCGGGAGGGCGCGCGCAGATACGCAGTATTTT.